This T cell receptor beta chain was documented in a study of blood T cell repertoires in COVID-19. In the study overall: T cells, B-cell-depleted T cells, or PBMCs provided the cDNA or gDNA that served as material.

CDR1 and CDR2 from the germline V gene are SGHRS and YFSETQ. The CDR3 has 16 residues. Trimming took 4 bases from V and 0 from J, leaving 16 bases between them. In the authors' workflow: Amplification from reference gene primers served as the basis for estimated nucleated cell counts. Clones were sequenced by immunoSEQ multiplex PCR, and TCRdb holds only the in-frame ones, with some missing. That table gives V, J and clone size, and the DNA gave D and trimming. This sample has 250,000 to 300,000 clones, with around 89% found just once. The material sequenced was peripheral blood. This clonotype was sampled from a woman aged 45-59 years with COVID-19, enrolled during active disease. The rearrangement uses TRBV5-1 and TRBJ1-2, with a weak D call TRBD1 (5 bases). DNA for the CDR3: TGCGCCAGCAGCCCGGTCGGACACGGCGCTAACTATGGCTACACCTTC. Translation: CASSPVGHGANYGYTF.